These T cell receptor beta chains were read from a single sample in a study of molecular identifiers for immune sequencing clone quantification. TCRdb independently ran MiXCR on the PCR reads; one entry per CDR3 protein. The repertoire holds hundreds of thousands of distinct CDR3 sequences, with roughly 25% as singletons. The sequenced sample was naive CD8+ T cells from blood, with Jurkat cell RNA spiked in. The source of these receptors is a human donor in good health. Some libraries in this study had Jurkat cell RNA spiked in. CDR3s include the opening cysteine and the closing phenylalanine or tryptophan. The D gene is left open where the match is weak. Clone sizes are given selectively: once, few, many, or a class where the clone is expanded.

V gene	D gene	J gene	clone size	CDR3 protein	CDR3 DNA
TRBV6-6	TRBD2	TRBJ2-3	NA	CASHTAGDTRYF	TGTGCCAGCCACACCGCGGGAGATACGCGGTATTTT
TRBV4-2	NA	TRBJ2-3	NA	CASSQEVGGTDTQYF	TGTGCCAGCAGCCAAGAGGTTGGGGGTACCGATACGCAGTATTTT
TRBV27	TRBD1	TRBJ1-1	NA	CTSSQIPRGRGLNTEAFF	TGTACCAGCAGTCAAATCCCCCGGGGCAGGGGGCTGAACACTGAAGCTTTCTTT
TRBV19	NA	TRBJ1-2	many	CASKKTPTDYGYTF	TGTGCCAGTAAGAAGACACCCACCGATTATGGCTACACCTTC
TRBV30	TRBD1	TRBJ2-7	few	CAWSLGQLTYEQYF	TGTGCCTGGAGCCTGGGACAGCTGACCTACGAGCAGTACTTC
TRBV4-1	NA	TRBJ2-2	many	CASALSGELFF	TGCGCCTCAGCCCTCTCCGGGGAGCTGTTTTTT
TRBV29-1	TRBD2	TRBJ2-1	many	CSVEGLAGVDEQFF	TGCAGCGTTGAAGGTCTAGCGGGAGTGGATGAGCAGTTCTTC
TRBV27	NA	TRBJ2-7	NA	CASRQYERYEQYF	TGTGCCAGCAGACAGTATGAGCGCTACGAGCAGTACTTC
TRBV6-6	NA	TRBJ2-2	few	CASSYSAGHVGELFF	TGTGCCAGCAGTTACTCGGCGGGGCACGTCGGGGAGCTGTTTTTT
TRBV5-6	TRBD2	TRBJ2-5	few	CASSFGGGAEETQYF	TGTGCCAGCAGCTTCGGCGGGGGGGCGGAGGAGACCCAGTACTTC
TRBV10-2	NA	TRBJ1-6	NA	CASSDSGVLYNSPLHF	TGCGCCAGCAGTGATTCGGGGGTCCTCTATAATTCACCCCTCCACTTT
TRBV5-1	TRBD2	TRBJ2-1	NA	CASSLVVGAGGDEQFF	TGCGCCAGCAGCTTGGTCGTAGGAGCGGGAGGGGATGAGCAGTTCTTC
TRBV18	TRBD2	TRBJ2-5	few	CASSPFAGERQETQYF	TGTGCCAGCTCACCATTTGCGGGGGAAAGACAAGAGACCCAGTACTTC
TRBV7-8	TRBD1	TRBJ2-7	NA	CASSPGQGIYYEQYF	TGTGCCAGCAGCCCGGGACAGGGTATCTACTACGAGCAGTACTTC
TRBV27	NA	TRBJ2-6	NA	CASTRGLSGANVLTF	TGTGCCAGCACCCGAGGTCTCTCTGGGGCCAACGTCCTGACTTTC
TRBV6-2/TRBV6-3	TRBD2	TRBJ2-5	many	CASTTSGGKTQYF	TGTGCCAGCACGACTAGCGGGGGGAAGACCCAGTACTTC
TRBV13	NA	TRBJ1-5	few	CASSLGPLNQPQHF	TGTGCCAGCAGCTTAGGACCGCTCAATCAGCCCCAGCATTTT
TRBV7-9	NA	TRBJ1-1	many	CASSRTAENTEAFF	TGTGCCAGCAGCCGGACAGCTGAGAACACTGAAGCTTTCTTT
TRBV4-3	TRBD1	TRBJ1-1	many	CASSRNQGAVTEAFF	TGCGCCAGCAGCCGCAACCAGGGGGCGGTAACTGAAGCTTTCTTT
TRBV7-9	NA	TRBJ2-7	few	CASSLTTGTYEQYF	TGTGCCAGCAGCTTAACAACTGGGACCTACGAGCAGTACTTC
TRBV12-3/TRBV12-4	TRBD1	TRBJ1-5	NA	CASSLHSVGGSRSQPQHF	TGTGCCAGCAGTTTACATTCCGTAGGGGGCTCTCGTAGTCAGCCCCAGCATTTT
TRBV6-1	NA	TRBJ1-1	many	CASSTPGGVATEAFF	TGTGCCAGCAGTACCCCCGGGGGGGTAGCCACTGAAGCTTTCTTT
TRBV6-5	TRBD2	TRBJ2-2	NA	CASSHGVAGGGTTGELFF	TGTGCCAGCAGTCACGGGGTAGCGGGAGGGGGGACCACCGGGGAGCTGTTTTTT
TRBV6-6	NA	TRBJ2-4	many	CASSYAGQKNIQYF	TGTGCCAGCAGTTACGCCGGACAAAAAAACATTCAGTACTTC
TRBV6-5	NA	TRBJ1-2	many	CASSLSGQFNYGYTF	TGTGCCAGCAGTCTTAGCGGACAGTTTAACTATGGCTACACCTTC
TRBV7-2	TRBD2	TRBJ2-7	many	CASSSTSGGAYEQYF	TGTGCCAGCAGCTCGACTAGCGGGGGGGCCTACGAGCAGTACTTC
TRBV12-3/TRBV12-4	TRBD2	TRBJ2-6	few	CASPGGLAGSGANVLTF	TGTGCCAGTCCTGGGGGACTAGCGGGCTCTGGGGCCAACGTCCTGACTTTC
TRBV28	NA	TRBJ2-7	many	CASRTPSGGSSYEQYF	TGTGCCAGCAGGACACCCTCCGGAGGGTCCTCCTACGAGCAGTACTTC
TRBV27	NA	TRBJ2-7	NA	CASSLASDSYEQYF	TGTGCCAGCAGTTTGGCATCCGACTCCTACGAGCAGTACTTC
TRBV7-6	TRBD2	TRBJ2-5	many	CASSRNIPGGNQETQYF	TGTGCCAGCAGCCGAAACATCCCGGGGGGAAACCAAGAGACCCAGTACTTC
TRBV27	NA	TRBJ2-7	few	CASSGGGSPYEQYF	TGTGCCAGCAGTGGGGGCGGGAGTCCCTACGAGCAGTACTTC
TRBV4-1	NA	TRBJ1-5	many	CASSPRGGDRQPQHF	TGCGCCAGCAGCCCCCGTGGGGGGGATCGTCAGCCCCAGCATTTT
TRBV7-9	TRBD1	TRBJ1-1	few	CASSSAGGGRTEAFF	TGTGCCAGCAGCTCAGCAGGGGGGGGGCGGACTGAAGCTTTCTTT
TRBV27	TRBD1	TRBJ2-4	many	CASRSLQGAHKNIQYF	TGTGCCAGCAGGTCTTTACAGGGGGCGCACAAAAACATTCAGTACTTC
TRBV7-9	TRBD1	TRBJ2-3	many	CAIQGARADTQYF	TGTGCCATCCAGGGGGCGCGCGCAGATACGCAGTATTTT
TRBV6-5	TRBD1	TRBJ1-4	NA	CASSYEGQGALSTNEKPFF	TGTGCCAGCAGTTACGAGGGACAGGGGGCACTATCAACTAATGAAAAACCGTTTTTT
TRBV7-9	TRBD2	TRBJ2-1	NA	CASSHRSGAYNEQFF	TGTGCCAGCAGCCACCGGAGCGGGGCTTACAATGAGCAGTTCTTC
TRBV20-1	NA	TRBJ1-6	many	CSARDPTFGPGYSPLHF	TGCAGTGCTAGAGACCCCACCTTCGGACCGGGCTATTCACCCCTCCACTTT
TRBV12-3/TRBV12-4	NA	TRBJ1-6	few	CASSLDPTGYDSPLHF	TGTGCCAGCAGTTTAGACCCTACAGGGTATGATTCACCCCTCCACTTT
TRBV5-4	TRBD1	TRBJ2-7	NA	CASSPATGGGEQYF	TGTGCCAGCAGCCCGGCAACAGGGGGCGGGGAGCAGTACTTC
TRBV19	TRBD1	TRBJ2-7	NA	CASSIEGTGSSYEQYF	TGTGCCAGTAGTATAGAGGGGACAGGGAGCTCCTACGAGCAGTACTTC
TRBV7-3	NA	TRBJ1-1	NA	CASSRAGGVGAEAFF	TGTGCCAGCAGTAGGGCTGGAGGGGTGGGTGCTGAAGCTTTCTTT
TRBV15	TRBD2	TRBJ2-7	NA	CATSRDLGTAWEGQYF	TGTGCCACCAGCAGAGATCTCGGGACCGCCTGGGAGGGGCAGTACTTC
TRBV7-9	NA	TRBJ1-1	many	CASSLSQGMNTEAFF	TGTGCCAGCAGCTTAAGCCAGGGAATGAACACTGAAGCTTTCTTT
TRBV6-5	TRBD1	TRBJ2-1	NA	CASSYVVFGTGDNEQFF	TGTGCCAGCAGTTACGTTGTATTTGGGACAGGGGACAATGAGCAGTTCTTC
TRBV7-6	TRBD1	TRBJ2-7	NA	CASTQGIGYEQYF	TGTGCCAGCACACAGGGGATCGGGTACGAGCAGTACTTC
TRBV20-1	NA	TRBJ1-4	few	CSARDSEKLFF	TGCAGTGCTAGAGATAGCGAAAAACTGTTTTTT
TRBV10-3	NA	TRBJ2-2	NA	CAIRTENTGEPFF	TGTGCCATCAGGACAGAAAACACCGGGGAGCCGTTTTTT
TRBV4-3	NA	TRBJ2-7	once	CASSQESSDSYEQYF	TGCGCCAGCAGCCAAGAATCTAGCGACTCCTACGAGCAGTACTTC
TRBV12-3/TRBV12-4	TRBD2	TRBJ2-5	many	CASTAGYQETQYF	TGTGCCAGCACAGCGGGGTACCAAGAGACCCAGTACTTC
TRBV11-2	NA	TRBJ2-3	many	CASSDPLEADTQYF	TGTGCCAGCAGCGATCCACTAGAGGCAGATACGCAGTATTTT
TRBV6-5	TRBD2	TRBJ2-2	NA	CASMGGPDTGELFF	TGTGCCAGCATGGGAGGGCCCGACACCGGGGAGCTGTTTTTT
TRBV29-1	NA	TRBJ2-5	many	CSVEGPETQYF	TGCAGCGTTGAAGGCCCAGAGACCCAGTACTTC